These 8 T cell receptor beta chains were sequenced from one sample in a study of neurological immune-mediated disorders. A single record per CDR3 protein comes from TCRdb applying MiXCR to the 5' RACE reads. Among approximately 68,000 distinct CDR3 sequences, roughly 4.4% were seen once, and the ten largest hold around 2.2%. The sequenced sample was PBMCs. The receptors here all came from a woman aged 70-85 years with multiple sclerosis.

This clonotype was seen at least ten times. V is TRBV7-9 and J is TRBJ1-2; D unclear. Germline lookup yields CDR1 SEHNR and CDR2 FQNEAQ (reference sequence). The V end was cut by 3 bases, the J end by 2 bases, with 22 bases between. CDR3 size: 18 residues. CDR3 coding DNA: TGTGCCAGCAGCTTGGGGTCCGAGGCCAGGCCCCAAAACTATGGCTACACCTTC. This gives the protein CASSLGSEARPQNYGYTF.

Ten or more counts support this clonotype. The CDR3 sequence is CAWSTLGETEVYNEQFF. CDR3 nucleotides: TGTGCCTGGAGTACACTAGGAGAGACAGAGGTATACAATGAGCAGTTCTTC. This chain links TRBV30 with TRBJ2-1, with D perhaps assigned TRBD1 or TRBD2 (5 bases each). The germline V gene encodes CDR1 GTSNPN and CDR2 SVGIG (reference sequence). The CDR3 is 17 amino acids. The V end lost 2 bases, the J end lost 4 bases, and 21 bases lay between the germline ends.

This clonotype was seen ten or more times. V is TRBV14 and J is TRBJ2-7, with D hard to call. The CDR3 has 13 residues. Germline V gene sequence: CDR1 SGHDN, CDR2 FVKESK. Trimming stripped 3 bases from V and 6 bases from J, with 12 bases between. CDR3 sequence reads: CASSQEIPREQYF. The CDR3 DNA reads as TGTGCCAGCAGCCAGGAAATTCCGCGCGAGCAGTACTTC.

This clonotype appeared many times. The rearrangement uses TRBV12-3 or TRBV12-4 and TRBJ1-1; D ambiguous. There are 14 residues in the CDR3. Trimming shortened V by 4 bases and J by 1 base, and 10 bases separated the two germline ends. CDR3 sequence (DNA): TGTGCCAGCAGTTGGGGAGAAGGGAACACTGAAGCTTTCTTT. It translates to CASSWGEGNTEAFF.

This clonotype was seen many times. The chain recombines TRBV5-1 with TRBJ2-3; no clear D. Trimming removed 4 bases at V and 5 bases at J, with 8 bases between. The CDR3 totals 12 residues. Germline V CDR1 and CDR2: SGHRS, YFSETQ. The CDR3 nucleotides are TGCGCCAGCAGCCCGTTAGGAGATACGCAGTATTTT. This sequence encodes CASSPLGDTQYF.

This clonotype was seen ten or more times. This rearrangement joins TRBV27 to TRBJ1-4; the match to TRBD1 covers 9 bases. This CDR3 comprises 14 residues. Per the germline V gene, CDR1 is MNHEY and CDR2 is SMNVEV (reference sequence). Trimming cost V 7 bases and J 6 bases; bases outside gene matches: 6. CDR3 amino acids: CASKSDRGYEKLFF. CDR3 DNA: TGTGCCAGCAAATCGGACAGGGGATATGAAAAACTGTTTTTT.

The sample holds many counts of this clonotype. V and J are TRBV20-1 and TRBJ2-1; TRBD2 agrees at 10 bases. The CDR3 sequence is 14 residues long. Germline assignment: CDR1 DFQATT and CDR2 SNEGSKA (reference sequence). The junction had 8 bases not matched to a gene; V was cut back by 6 bases and J by 6 bases. The CDR3 nucleotides are TGCAGTGCAAGTAGCGGGAGGACTCGCAATGAGCAGTTCTTC. Translating it yields CSASSGRTRNEQFF.

At least ten counts were recorded for this clonotype. V gene TRBV3-1 combines with J gene TRBJ1-3; no clear D gene. Germline CDR1 LGHDT, CDR2 YNNKEL (reference sequence). CDR3 length: 13 amino acids. V was trimmed by 3 bases and J by 4 bases, leaving 7 bases between them. This CDR3 reads CASSQFSGNTIYF. The CDR3 nucleotides read TGTGCCAGCAGCCAGTTTTCCGGAAACACCATATATTTT. Full variable domain (outside the CDR3, taken from reference TRBV3-1 and TRBJ1-3): DTAVSQTPKYLVTQMGNDKSIKCEQNLGHDTMYWYKQDSKKFLKIMFSYNNKELIINETVPNRFSPKSPDKAHLNLHINSLELGDSAVYFCASSQFSGNTIYFGEGSWLTVV.